The 24 T cell receptor beta chains below come from one sample, sequenced in a study of blood T cell repertoires in COVID-19. The assay was immunoSEQ multiplex PCR, and TCRdb's table has in-frame clones only and misses some. The sample consists of 180,000 or so clones, roughly 85% of them appearing once. Sequenced input: peripheral blood. These TCRs come from a man in his 60s with acute or convalescent COVID-19.

V and J are TRBV28 and TRBJ1-2, with 8 bases aligning to TRBD1. Germline CDR1 reads MDHEN; CDR2 reads SYDVKM. The CDR3 loop spans 15 amino acids. V trimming: 3 bases; J trimming: 3 bases; junction bases outside the gene matches: 6. The CDR3 DNA reads as TGTGCCAGCAGTTTGACGACAGGGGATTACTATGGCTACACCTTC. This gives the protein CASSLTTGDYYGYTF.

J is TRBJ1-2 and V is TRBV7-2, with 8 positions matching TRBD1. Germline CDR1 and CDR2: SGHTA and FQGNSA. The V and J ends lost 5 bases and 3 bases, in that order; junction bases with no gene match: 11. CDR3 length equals 16 residues. The CDR3 sequence is CASSPRDRPTYYGYTF. The DNA for the CDR3 is TGTGCCAGCAGCCCTCGGGACAGGCCGACATACTATGGCTACACCTTC.

This chain uses TRBV28 with TRBJ1-4, with 8 positions matching TRBD1. This CDR3 has 15 residues. Germline V gene sequence: CDR1 MDHEN, CDR2 SYDVKM. V was clipped by 6 bases and J by 4 bases; unmatched bases: 7. CDR3 loop: CASSPGGQVNEKLFF. Here the CDR3 DNA reads TGTGCCAGCAGCCCAGGGGGACAGGTTAATGAAAAACTGTTTTTT.

The genes are TRBV9 and TRBJ1-2, with TRBD1 as a possible D gene (6 bases). V dropped 3 bases and J dropped 6 bases, with 15 bases sitting between them. Germline values: CDR1 SGDLS, CDR2 YYNGEE. The CDR3 contains 14 residues. The CDR3 bases are TGTGCCAGCAGCGCGGACAGAAATTATGATGGCTACACCTTC. It yields the protein CASSADRNYDGYTF.

This chain links TRBV5-1 with TRBJ2-2, with TRBD2 identical over 11 bases. Germline V gene sequence: CDR1 SGHRS, CDR2 YFSETQ. Trimming removed 2 bases from V and 0 bases from J; junction bases left unmatched: 3. The CDR3 loop spans 17 amino acids. In DNA, the CDR3 is TGCGCCAGCAGCTTTCTAGCGGGAGGCTCGAACACCGGGGAGCTGTTTTTT. It translates to CASSFLAGGSNTGELFF.

The chain employs TRBV14 and TRBJ2-1; 8 bases map to TRBD2. The CDR3 is 16 residues long. Germline lookup yields CDR1 SGHDN and CDR2 FVKESK. Trimming removed 3 bases from V and 4 bases from J; junction bases left unmatched: 8. CDR3 nucleotides: TGTGCCAGCAGCCATCCCCCGGGACTAGATTACAATGAGCAGTTCTTC. It encodes CASSHPPGLDYNEQFF.

The gene calls are TRBV27 and TRBJ1-2; TRBD1 aligns across 8 bases. The CDR3 has 16 amino acids. V trimming: 5 bases; J trimming: 6 bases; junction bases outside the gene matches: 14. Germline values: CDR1 MNHEY, CDR2 SMNVEV (reference sequence). As DNA, the CDR3 is TGTGCCAGCAGTGCCCGGTTCATCGGACAGGGCCATGGCTACACCTTC. This gives the protein CASSARFIGQGHGYTF.

This clone occurred once. The chain joins TRBV27 to TRBJ1-2, with D possibly being TRBD1 (6 bases). V lost 4 bases and J lost 5, with 14 bases in between. The CDR3 totals 14 residues. Germline CDR1 and CDR2: MNHEY and SMNVEV (reference sequence). The CDR3 region is CASSYSGGPYGYTF. For the CDR3, the DNA is TGTGCCAGCAGTTACTCGGGGGGCCCTTATGGCTACACCTTC.

This chain connects TRBV29-1 to TRBJ1-1, with 7 positions matching TRBD1. The V gene end was trimmed by 6 bases and the J gene end by 1 base; junction bases not matched to a gene: 2. CDR1 and CDR2 (germline): SQVTM, ANQGSEA. This CDR3 has 12 amino acids. In DNA form, the CDR3 reads TGCAGCGTAAGGACAGGGAACACTGAAGCTTTCTTT. Translated: CSVRTGNTEAFF.

This chain connects TRBV10-3 to TRBJ1-6; tentatively, D is TRBD1 (6 bases). Germline CDR1 and CDR2: ENHRY and SYGVKD. The CDR3 length is 16 residues. Deletions cut 0 bases from V and 7 bases from J, with 13 bases between. CDR3 sequence (DNA): TGTGCCATCAGTGAGTCTGGGAACAGGGTGAATTCACCCCTCCACTTT. This sequence encodes CAISESGNRVNSPLHF.

This chain links TRBV19 with TRBJ2-7; TRBD2 matches at 8 bases. J gave up 6 bases and V 6 bases, and 10 bases lay outside the gene matches. The CDR3 extends over 14 amino acids. From germline, CDR1 is LNHDA and CDR2 SQIVND (reference sequence). CDR3 in amino acids: CASSPGTSIVEQYF. The CDR3 DNA is TGTGCCAGTAGCCCCGGGACTAGTATTGTCGAGCAGTACTTC.

The gene calls are TRBV2 and TRBJ1-2; D remains unclear. Germline V gene sequence: CDR1 SNHLY, CDR2 FYNNEI. Trimming stripped 6 bases from V and 1 base from J, with 12 bases between. The length of the CDR3 is 14 residues. CDR3 coding DNA: TGTGCCAGCAGGGAGAGCGCCGATAACTATGGCTACACCTTC. This gives the protein CASRESADNYGYTF.

The gene calls are TRBV15 and TRBJ2-1, with TRBD2 matching 10 bases. Germline V gene lookup returns CDR1 LNHNV and CDR2 YYDKDF (reference sequence). The CDR3 spans 16 residues. V shed 0 bases, J shed 8 bases, and the junction held 7 bases outside the gene matches. CDR3 nucleotides: TGTGCCACCAGCAGAGATCTGGCTAGCGGGAGCGATGAGCAGTTCTTC. It is translated as CATSRDLASGSDEQFF.

The V gene is TRBV5-1, the J gene TRBJ2-3, with D tentatively TRBD2 (5 bases). The V end was cut by 0 bases, the J end by 2 bases, with 13 bases between. This CDR3 contains 16 residues. Germline CDR1 is SGHRS and CDR2 is YFSETQ. The chain's CDR3 is CASSLASGFTTDTQYF. Here the CDR3 DNA reads TGCGCCAGCAGCTTGGCCTCGGGATTCACCACAGATACGCAGTATTTT.

This chain links TRBV27 with TRBJ2-3; D unresolved. The germline CDR1 and CDR2 sequences are MNHEY and SMNVEV (reference sequence). The CDR3 is made up of 13 amino acids. Trimming took off 6 bases at V and 6 bases at J, with 13 bases between the two ends. CDR3 region: CASRRLGDDTQYF. In nucleotides, the CDR3 is TGTGCCAGCAGACGACTGGGTGATGATACGCAGTATTTT.

This chain uses TRBV11-2 with TRBJ1-4, with 8 nucleotides matching TRBD1. With 4 bases clipped from V and 5 bases from J, the junction kept 6 bases outside the gene matches. CDR3 length equals 15 residues. The germline V gene encodes CDR1 SGHAT and CDR2 FQNNGV. CDR3 sequence (DNA): TGTGCCAGCAGCTCCCCCGGACAGGGAAATGAAAAACTGTTTTTT. Its translation: CASSSPGQGNEKLFF.

The V and J genes are TRBV9 and TRBJ2-1; the D gene is possibly TRBD2 (5 bases). CDR1 is SGDLS and CDR2 is YYNGEE in the germline V gene. This CDR3 contains 13 residues. Trimming took off 0 bases at V and 12 bases at J, with 13 bases between the two ends. The CDR3 DNA sequence: TGTGCCAGCAGCGTAGGTCGGGGTGGCTTGCAGTTCTTC. Its translation is CASSVGRGGLQFF.

This chain uses TRBV21-1 with TRBJ2-1; the table's D call of TRBD2 was not tested on the DNA. TRBV21-1 is assigned pseudogene status. The CDR3 sequence is 17 residues long. The CDR3 DNA is TGTGCCAGCAGCAAAAGTAAGATTAGCGTCTCCTACAATGAGCAGTTCTTC. Residues: CASSKSKISVSYNEQFF.

This clone was counted a single time. The V and J genes are TRBV9 and TRBJ2-1; 10 bases line up with TRBD2. This CDR3 region has 15 residues. Looked up from germline, CDR1 is SGDLS and CDR2 is YYNGEE. J was trimmed by 7 bases and V by 4 bases; bases with no gene match: 8. This CDR3 is CASSKLAGVANEQFF. In DNA, the CDR3 is TGTGCCAGCAGCAAGCTAGCGGGAGTGGCGAATGAGCAGTTCTTC.

The rearrangement links TRBV18 to TRBJ2-4; 10 bases line up with TRBD1. Germline CDR1 is KGHSH and CDR2 is LQKENI. This CDR3 has 20 amino acids. V lost 4 bases and J lost 1; bases outside the gene matches: 16. CDR3 residues: CASSRSGTGEGFLAKNIQYF. CDR3 coding DNA: TGTGCCAGCTCACGTTCCGGGACAGGGGAAGGATTCTTGGCCAAAAACATTCAGTACTTC.

The chain couples TRBV19 to TRBJ1-2; TRBD1 is a possible D gene (6 bases). CDR1 is LNHDA and CDR2 is SQIVND in the germline V gene (reference sequence). There are 15 residues in the CDR3. The V end was cut by 3 bases, the J end by 3 bases, with 14 bases between. The CDR3 DNA follows: TGTGCCAGTAGTATGTCGGGGACACCTTACTATGGCTACACCTTC. Its translation: CASSMSGTPYYGYTF.

This chain links TRBV29-1 with TRBJ1-1; no reliable D call. CDR1 is SQVTM, CDR2 ANQGSEA, per germline. V was cut by 3 bases and J by 8 bases, with 10 bases left in between. The CDR3 is 11 residues long. CDR3 DNA: TGCAGCGTTGAGGCGGGAACCGAAGCTTTCTTT. Translating it yields CSVEAGTEAFF.

The CDR3 region has the DNA TGCGCCAGCAAGAGTGTTAGTTTTTCAGGGAACTATGGCTACACCTTC. As protein: CASKSVSFSGNYGYTF. The V call is TRBV5-1, the J call TRBJ1-2; D is possibly TRBD1 (5 bases). The CDR3 is 16 amino acids. CDR1 is SGHRS, CDR2 YFSETQ, per germline. V was shortened by 6 bases and J by 2 bases, with 20 bases between the two germline ends. Full variable domain (outside the CDR3, taken from reference TRBV5-1 and TRBJ1-2): KAGVTQTPRYLIKTRGQQVTLSCSPISGHRSVSWYQQTPGQGLQFLFEYFSETQRNKGNFPGRFSGRQFSNSRSEMNVSTLELGDSALYLCASKSVSFSGNYGYTFGSGTRLTVV.

This clone has more than one count but fewer than ten. CDR3 in amino acids: CASSLIRTGGSYEQYF. The DNA of the CDR3 is TGTGCCAGCAGCTTGATCCGGACAGGGGGGTCCTACGAGCAGTACTTC. The chain joins TRBV7-9 to TRBJ2-7; 10 bases agree with TRBD1. Germline trimming cut 3 bases from V and 1 base from J; bases unmatched to any gene: 6. CDR3 length: 16 amino acids. The V gene's germline CDR1 is SEHNR and CDR2 FQNEAQ (reference sequence).